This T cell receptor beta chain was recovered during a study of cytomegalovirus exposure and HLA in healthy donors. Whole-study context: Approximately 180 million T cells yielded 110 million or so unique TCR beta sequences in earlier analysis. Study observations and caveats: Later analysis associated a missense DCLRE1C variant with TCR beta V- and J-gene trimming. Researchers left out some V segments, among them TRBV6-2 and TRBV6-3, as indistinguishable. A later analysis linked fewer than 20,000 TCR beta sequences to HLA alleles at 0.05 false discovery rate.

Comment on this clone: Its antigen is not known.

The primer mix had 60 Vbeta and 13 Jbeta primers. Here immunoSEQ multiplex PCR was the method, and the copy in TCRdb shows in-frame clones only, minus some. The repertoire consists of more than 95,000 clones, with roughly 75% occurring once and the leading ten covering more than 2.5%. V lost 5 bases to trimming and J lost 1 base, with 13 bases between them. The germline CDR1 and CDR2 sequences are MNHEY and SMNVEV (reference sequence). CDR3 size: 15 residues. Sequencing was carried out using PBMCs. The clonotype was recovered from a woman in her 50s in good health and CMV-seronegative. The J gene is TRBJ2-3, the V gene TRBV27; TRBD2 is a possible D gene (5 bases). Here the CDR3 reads CASSPRGPGTDTQYF. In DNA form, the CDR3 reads TGTGCCAGCAGTCCGAGAGGGCCGGGCACAGATACGCAGTATTTT.